This T cell receptor (beta chain) was sequenced in a study of control samples from healthy donors and cancer patients. There are 15 residues in the CDR3. Between the trimmed V and J ends, which lost 0 bases and 7 bases, there was a span of 13 bases. Germline V gene lookup returns CDR1 MNHNY and CDR2 SVGAGI (reference sequence). Generated by immunoSEQ multiplex PCR, the TCRdb table keeps only in-frame clones and is missing some. This table holds over 90,000 clones, about 90% found once. This chain links TRBV6-6 with TRBJ1-5; D uncertain. The clonotype comes from a young woman in good health. Sequencing was carried out using blood. In DNA, the CDR3 is TGTGCCAGCAGTTACTCGAAGTGGGAGGACCAGCCCCAGCATTTT. It specifies CASSYSKWEDQPQHF.